The next 9 T cell receptor beta chains were all read from a single sample in a study of T cell changes during pregnancy in multiple sclerosis. Profiling relied on immunoSEQ multiplex PCR, and the TCRdb table lists in-frame clones only, not all of them. The sample gives around 45,000 clones, around 92% of which show up once; 0.45% to 0.6% is in the top ten. The sequencing here drew on CD4+ T cells from peripheral blood mononuclear cells, taken in the third trimester of pregnancy. The receptor set was obtained from a female donor with multiple sclerosis, enrolled in a pregnancy study.

This chain connects TRBV9 to TRBJ2-3, with 11 bases matching TRBD2. V was clipped by 4 bases and J by 10 bases; unmatched bases: 20. CDR1 is SGDLS and CDR2 is YYNGEE in the germline V gene. The CDR3 is made up of 18 amino acids. CDR3 nucleotides: TGTGCCAGCAGCTCAGAGCGCGGATGGCTAGCGGGAGGCGGGGCGCAGTATTTT. Amino acid sequence: CASSSERGWLAGGGAQYF.

The rearrangement links TRBV28 to TRBJ1-1; D is possibly TRBD1 (5 bases). The CDR3 runs 12 residues. V was shortened by 10 bases and J by 3 bases, with 12 bases between the two germline ends. CDR1 is MDHEN, CDR2 SYDVKM, per germline. The CDR3 sequence is CATAGPYTEAFF. DNA of the CDR3: TGTGCCACCGCGGGGCCGTACACTGAAGCTTTCTTT.

The chain couples TRBV28 to TRBJ2-7; 10 bases are shared with TRBD2. With V trimmed by 3 bases and J by 2 bases, 4 bases remained unmatched. Germline CDR1 reads MDHEN; CDR2 reads SYDVKM. This CDR3 is built from 15 residues. CDR3 in DNA: TGTGCCAGCAGTTTTAGTCTAGCGGGAGCCTACGAGCAGTACTTC. Protein sequence: CASSFSLAGAYEQYF.

The rearrangement joins TRBV5-4 to TRBJ2-7; TRBD2 matches at 11 bases. The CDR3 is 16 amino acids. V dropped 6 bases and J dropped 4; count of bases not matched to a gene: 12. The germline CDR1 and CDR2 sequences are SGHNT and YYREEE (reference sequence). CDR3 nucleotide sequence: TGTGCCAGCACGCTAGCGGGAGGCTTGGGACCTTACGAGCAGTACTTC. This sequence encodes CASTLAGGLGPYEQYF. Complete variable domain (other parts from reference TRBV5-4 and TRBJ2-7): ETGVTQSPTHLIKTRGQQVTLRCSSQSGHNTVSWYQQALGQGPQFIFQYYREEENGRGNFPPRFSGLQFPNYSSELNVNALELDDSALYLCASTLAGGLGPYEQYFGPGTRLTVT.

V and J are TRBV6-5 and TRBJ2-1; 9 positions match TRBD2. CDR3 length: 16 amino acids. J lost 4 bases, V lost 4 bases, and 8 bases had no gene match. The germline V gene has CDR1 MNHEY and CDR2 SVGAGI. The CDR3 sequence: CASSLALAGIYNEQFF. Written as DNA, the CDR3 is TGTGCCAGCAGTTTGGCTCTAGCGGGGATATACAATGAGCAGTTCTTC.

The chain is built from TRBV7-9 and TRBJ2-1; TRBD2 aligns across 11 bases. Germline values: CDR1 SEHNR, CDR2 FQNEAQ (reference sequence). The V gene end was trimmed by 1 base and the J gene end by 4 bases; junction bases not matched to a gene: 3. This CDR3 is 16 amino acids long. In nucleotides, the CDR3 is TGTGCCAGCAGCTTAGGGGCTAGCGGGGGGTACAATGAGCAGTTCTTC. Translated: CASSLGASGGYNEQFF.

V usage is TRBV2 and J usage is TRBJ2-7; no definite D call. In germline, CDR1 is SNHLY, CDR2 FYNNEI. The CDR3 length is 14 residues. Deletions cut 4 bases from V and 1 base from J, with 11 bases between. The CDR3 loop is CASSAVQVSYEQYF. The DNA of the CDR3 is TGTGCCAGCAGTGCTGTGCAGGTTTCCTACGAGCAGTACTTC.

The genes are TRBV9 and TRBJ2-1; a possible D gene is TRBD1 (5 bases). CDR3 length: 16 residues. The germline gives CDR1 SGDLS, CDR2 YYNGEE. Trimming took off 0 bases at V and 5 bases at J, with 15 bases between the two ends. CDR3 DNA: TGTGCCAGCAGCGTAGACCCAAGGGGTAAGAACAATGAGCAGTTCTTC. Protein sequence: CASSVDPRGKNNEQFF.

This chain connects TRBV29-1 to TRBJ2-7, with D maybe TRBD2 (5 bases). This CDR3 spans 11 amino acids. Germline-derived CDR1 and CDR2 are SQVTM and ANQGSEA. Trimming took 5 bases from V and 6 from J, leaving 11 bases between them. CDR3 sequence: CSVTSFLEQYF. For the CDR3, the DNA is TGCAGCGTTACTAGTTTCCTCGAGCAGTACTTC.